This T cell receptor beta chain was observed in a study of T-cell memory formation after mild COVID-19. Study information: Among the donors, TCR clusters were largely specific to each donor.

MiXCR, run by TCRdb on the 5' RACE reads, gives a single entry per CDR3 protein. The repertoire holds about 340,000 distinct CDR3 sequences, with about 20% as singletons. Study observations and caveats: Mainly in CM and EM were contracting CD4+ clones; CD8+ were in EMRA. Some clones that responded were present in memory (sampled pre-infection), which suggests cross-reactive memory joined.

In the case of this clonotype: Its antigen is undetermined.

This clonotype was obtained from a man in his late teens or twenties who had mild COVID-19 (a few samples of this study predate the infection). Cell type and time point are not known. Sequencing was performed on PBMCs or a T cell subset sorted from them (not recorded which).

The CDR3 DNA follows: TGCGCCAGCAGGAGGGATACAGGGGTCGGACCCTACAATGAGCAGTTCTTC. Its translation is CASRRDTGVGPYNEQFF. The chain recombines TRBV10-2 with TRBJ2-1, with 7 bases fitting TRBD1. The junction had 13 bases not matched to a gene; V was cut back by 6 bases and J by 2 bases. This CDR3 contains 17 residues. Germline lookup yields CDR1 WSHSY and CDR2 SAAADI.